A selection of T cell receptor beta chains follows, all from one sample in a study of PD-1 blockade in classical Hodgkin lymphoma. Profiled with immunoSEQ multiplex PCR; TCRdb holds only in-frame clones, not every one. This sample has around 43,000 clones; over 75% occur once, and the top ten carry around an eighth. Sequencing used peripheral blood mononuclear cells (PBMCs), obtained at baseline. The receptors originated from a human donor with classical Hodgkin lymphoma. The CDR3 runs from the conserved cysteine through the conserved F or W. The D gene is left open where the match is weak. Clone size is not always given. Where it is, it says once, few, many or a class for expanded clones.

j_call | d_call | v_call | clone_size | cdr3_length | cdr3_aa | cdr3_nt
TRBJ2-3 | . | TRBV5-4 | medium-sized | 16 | CASSLGPPGGTDTQYF | TGTGCCAGCAGCTTGGGTCCCCCGGGGGGCACAGATACGCAGTATTTT
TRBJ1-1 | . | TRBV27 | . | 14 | CASSQTWSNTEAFF | TGTGCCAGCAGCCAAACATGGAGTAACACTGAAGCTTTCTTT
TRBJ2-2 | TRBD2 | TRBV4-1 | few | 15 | CASSPLGGGTGELFF | TGCGCCAGCAGCCCCCTGGGGGGGGGAACCGGGGAGCTGTTTTTT
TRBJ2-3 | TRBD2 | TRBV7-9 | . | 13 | CANRGVRTDTQYF | TGTGCCAACCGGGGGGTACGCACAGATACGCAGTATTTT
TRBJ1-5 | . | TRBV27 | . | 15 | CASSPGAGSNQPQHF | TGTGCCAGCAGTCCGGGGGCGGGGAGCAATCAGCCCCAGCATTTT
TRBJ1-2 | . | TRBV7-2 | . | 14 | CASSPLGQGDGYTF | TGTGCCAGCAGCCCACTTGGGCAGGGAGATGGCTACACCTTC
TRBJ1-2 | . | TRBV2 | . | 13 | CASSGRRTGGYTF | TGTGCCAGCAGTGGACGGCGTACGGGTGGCTACACCTTC
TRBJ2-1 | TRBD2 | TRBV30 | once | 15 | CAWNRAGGPRNEQFF | TGTGCCTGGAATAGAGCGGGGGGGCCGAGGAATGAGCAGTTCTTC
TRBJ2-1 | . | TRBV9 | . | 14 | CASSVGSSYNEQFF | TGTGCCAGCAGCGTTGGCAGCTCCTACAATGAGCAGTTCTTC
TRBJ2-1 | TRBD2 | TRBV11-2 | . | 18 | CASSLALFGGGAYNEQFF | TGTGCCAGCAGCTTAGCCCTCTTTGGCGGGGGGGCCTACAATGAGCAGTTCTTC
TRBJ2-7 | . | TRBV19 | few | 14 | CASTRTAASYEQYF | TGTGCCAGTACCCGGACGGCTGCTAGCTACGAGCAGTACTTC
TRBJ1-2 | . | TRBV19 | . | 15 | CASSIERGENYGYTF | TGTGCCAGTAGTATTGAAAGGGGCGAGAACTATGGCTACACCTTC
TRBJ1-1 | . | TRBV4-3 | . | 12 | CASSQEGSEAFF | TGCGCCAGCAGCCAAGAGGGGAGTGAAGCTTTCTTT
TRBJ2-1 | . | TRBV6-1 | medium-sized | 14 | CASSEAALGNEQFF | TGTGCCAGCAGTGAAGCGGCTCTGGGAAATGAGCAGTTCTTC
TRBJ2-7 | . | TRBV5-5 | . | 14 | CASSFGQSTYEQYF | TGTGCCAGCAGCTTTGGCCAGAGCACCTACGAGCAGTACTTC
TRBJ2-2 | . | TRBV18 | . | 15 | CASSPDRRNTGELFF | TGTGCCAGCTCACCCGACCGGAGGAACACCGGGGAGCTGTTTTTT
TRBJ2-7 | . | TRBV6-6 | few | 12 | CASSRGGYEQYF | TGTGCCAGCAGCAGGGGAGGTTACGAGCAGTACTTC
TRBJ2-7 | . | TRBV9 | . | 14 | CASSVDDGAYEQYF | TGTGCCAGCAGCGTAGATGACGGAGCCTACGAGCAGTACTTC
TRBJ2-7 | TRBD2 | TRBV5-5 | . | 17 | CASSDPLAGGRSGEQYF | TGTGCCAGCAGCGACCCCTTAGCGGGGGGGCGATCGGGCGAGCAGTACTTC
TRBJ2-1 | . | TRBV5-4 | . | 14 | CASSGRDTDNEQFF | TGTGCCAGCAGCGGCCGGGACACAGACAATGAGCAGTTCTTC
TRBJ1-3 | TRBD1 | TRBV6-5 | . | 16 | CASSSTGGTSGNTIYF | TGTGCCAGCAGTTCGACAGGGGGTACCTCTGGAAACACCATATATTTT
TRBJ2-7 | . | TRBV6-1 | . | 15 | CASSELTGGGSEQYF | TGTGCCAGCAGTGAATTGACGGGTGGGGGATCCGAGCAGTACTTC
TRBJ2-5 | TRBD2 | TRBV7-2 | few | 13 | CASSPSTSQTQYF | TGTGCCAGCAGCCCATCGACTAGCCAGACCCAGTACTTC
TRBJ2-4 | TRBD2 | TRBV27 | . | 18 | CASSPGLAGGLAKNIQYF | TGTGCCAGCAGTCCCGGACTAGCGGGGGGCCTAGCCAAAAACATTCAGTACTTC
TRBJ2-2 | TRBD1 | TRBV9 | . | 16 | CASSSAGTGYGGELFF | TGTGCCAGCAGCTCGGCCGGGACAGGGTATGGCGGGGAGCTGTTTTTT
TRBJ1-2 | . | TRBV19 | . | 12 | CATSTRTIGYTF | TGTGCCACCTCGACAAGAACTATCGGCTACACCTTC
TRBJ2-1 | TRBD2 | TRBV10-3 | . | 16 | CATRGFSGVTYNEQFF | TGTGCCACCCGCGGTTTTAGCGGGGTGACCTACAATGAGCAGTTCTTC
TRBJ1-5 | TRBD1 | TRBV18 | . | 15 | CASSPQQGTNQPQHF | TGTGCCAGCTCACCCCAACAGGGGACCAATCAGCCCCAGCATTTT
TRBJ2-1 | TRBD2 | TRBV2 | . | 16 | CASSEGERGGQNEQFF | TGTGCCAGCAGTGAAGGGGAGCGGGGGGGCCAAAATGAGCAGTTCTTC
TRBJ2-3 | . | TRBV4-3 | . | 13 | CASSQDPGDTQYF | TGCGCCAGCAGCCAAGATCCTGGAGATACGCAGTATTTT